The 20 T cell receptor beta chains presented below share a single source sample, sequenced in a study of CD8+CD57+ T cells in acquired aplastic anemia. The TCR beta profiling, which covered VDJ combination and CDR3 sequence, was carried out using genomic DNA as the template. Via MiXCR, TCRdb re-called the reads, giving one row per CDR3 protein. Here the sample spans approximately 200,000 distinct CDR3 sequences, roughly 56% being singletons. The material sequenced was sorted CD4+, CD8+, or CD8+CD57+ T cells (not recorded which) from PBMCs. Every receptor here comes from a human donor in good health, serving as a control.

The V gene is TRBV7-2, the J gene TRBJ1-3; 9 bases align to TRBD1. CDR1 and CDR2 from the germline V gene are SGHTA and FQGNSA. This CDR3 is 13 amino acids long. The junction had 3 bases not matched to a gene; V was cut back by 10 bases and J by 2 bases. This CDR3 is CATTGGPGNTIYF. The CDR3 nucleotides read TGTGCCACCACAGGGGGCCCTGGAAACACCATATATTTT. The full variable domain, its missing parts supplied by reference TRBV7-2 and TRBJ1-3, is GAGVSQSPSNKVTEKGKDVELRCDPISGHTALYWYRQSLGQGLEFLIYFQGNSAPDKSGLPSDRFSAERTGGSVSTLTIQRTQQEDSAVYLCATTGGPGNTIYFGEGSWLTVV.

This clonotype was recorded a few times. The V call is TRBV7-2, the J call TRBJ1-3; D gene ambiguous. Germline CDR1 and CDR2: SGHTA and FQGNSA. The V end was cut by 2 bases, the J end by 7 bases, with 6 bases between. The CDR3 has 12 residues. The CDR3 loop is CASSLTRNTIYF. The CDR3 DNA is TGTGCCAGCAGCTTAACCCGGAACACCATATATTTT.

Only a few counts were recorded for this clonotype. V gene TRBV19 combines with J gene TRBJ2-7; D might be TRBD2 (7 bases). CDR1 LNHDA and CDR2 SQIVND come from the germline V gene (reference sequence). Trimming removed 5 bases from V and 1 base from J, with 15 bases in between. The CDR3 sequence is 15 residues long. The CDR3 DNA is TGTGCCAGTAGTCTTCGAGGGGGAGGGTCCTACGAGCAGTACTTC. This sequence encodes CASSLRGGGSYEQYF.

The rearrangement uses TRBV15 and TRBJ1-6; maybe TRBD1 (6 bases). The V end lost 5 bases, the J end lost 6 bases, and 14 bases lay between the germline ends. Germline CDR1 and CDR2: LNHNV and YYDKDF (reference sequence). The CDR3 is 15 amino acids. CDR3 amino acids: CATSSRTVGNSPLHF. Here the CDR3 DNA reads TGTGCCACCAGCTCAAGGACAGTCGGTAATTCACCCCTCCACTTT.

The chain links TRBV2 to TRBJ2-1; 9 bases are a match to TRBD2. CDR1 SNHLY and CDR2 FYNNEI come from the germline V gene. CDR3 length: 18 residues. The DNA for the CDR3 is TGTGCGGGCGGGGGGGGGGCGGGGGGGCCAATGTCCTACAATGAGCAGTTCTTC. Protein sequence: CAGGGGAGGPMSYNEQFF.

This clonotype was seen many times. V is TRBV20-1 and J is TRBJ1-1, with D possibly matching TRBD1 (5 bases). Trimming left V 8 bases short and J 8 bases short, with 15 bases between. The CDR3 extends over 11 amino acids. The germline V gene encodes CDR1 DFQATT and CDR2 SNEGSKA (reference sequence). The CDR3 sequence: CSSNQNREAFF. In nucleotides, the CDR3 is TGCAGTTCCAACCAGAACAGGGAAGCTTTCTTT.

A note on this clonotype: This could be a read error, since a much larger clone is one nucleotide away. The chain employs TRBV4-2 and TRBJ2-1; 9 bases agree with TRBD2. The germline gives CDR1 LGHNA, CDR2 YNFKEQ. The CDR3 totals 17 residues. V shed 4 bases and J 0 bases; nucleotides not matched to a gene: 7. The CDR3 reads CASSLGLARASYNEQFF. In DNA form, the CDR3 reads TGTGCCAGCAGCCTTGGACTAGCGAGGGCCTCCTACAATGAGCAGTTCTTC.

The chain combines TRBV29-1 with TRBJ1-6; D is perhaps TRBD1 (5 bases). This CDR3 comprises 13 residues. V lost 4 bases and J 7 bases, leaving 11 bases between the germline ends. CDR1 and CDR2 from the germline V gene are SQVTM and ANQGSEA. The CDR3 sequence: CSVAQGGNSPLHF. The CDR3 DNA reads as TGCAGCGTTGCCCAGGGCGGGAATTCACCCCTCCACTTT.

This clonotype was counted many times. J is TRBJ2-3 and V is TRBV4-1, with 8 positions matching TRBD2. This CDR3 is built from 18 residues. Germline CDR1 reads MGHRA; CDR2 reads YSYEKL. J lost 1 base, V lost 1 base, and 10 bases had no gene match. This chain's CDR3 is CASSQASLAVAGTDTQYF. CDR3 in DNA: TGCGCCAGCAGCCAAGCTTCACTAGCGGTGGCAGGCACAGATACGCAGTATTTT.

This clonotype was picked up many times. V is TRBV30 and J is TRBJ1-6, with D unclear. CDR1 is GTSNPN and CDR2 is SVGIG in the germline V gene (reference sequence). Trimming took off 0 bases at V and 10 bases at J, with 10 bases between the two ends. This CDR3 spans 13 amino acids. CDR3 in amino acids: CAWSVSERSPLHF. CDR3 nucleotides: TGTGCCTGGAGTGTAAGTGAGAGGTCACCCCTCCACTTT.

Details on this clonotype: A much bigger clone sits one base away, suggesting this may be a read error. The genes are TRBV6-2 or TRBV6-3 and TRBJ1-5; the D gene is possibly TRBD1 (6 bases). This CDR3 contains 16 residues. Germline V CDR1 and CDR2: MNHEY, SVGEGT. The CDR3 coding sequence is TGTGCCAGCAGTTACGGGTATTTTGAGGGCGGACAGCCCCTGCATTTT. It codes for CASSYGYFEGGQPLHF.

V usage is TRBV15 and J usage is TRBJ2-7; TRBD1 aligns across 8 bases. Looked up from germline, CDR1 is LNHNV and CDR2 is YYDKDF (reference sequence). V was pared by 2 bases and J by 4 bases, with 4 bases of the junction left unmatched. CDR3 length equals 14 residues. CDR3 amino acids: CATSRQGAGYEQYF. The CDR3 coding sequence is TGTGCCACCAGCAGACAGGGGGCTGGGTACGAGCAGTACTTC. Full variable domain (remainder filled in from reference TRBV15 and TRBJ2-7): DAMVIQNPRYQVTQFGKPVTLSCSQTLNHNVMYWYQQKSSQAPKLLFHYYDKDFNNEADTPDNFQSRRPNTSFCFLDIRSPGLGDTAMYLCATSRQGAGYEQYFGPGTRLTVT.

About this clonotype itself: Compared with germline, one end of the junction differs, possibly owing to a read error. This chain joins TRBV7-9 and TRBJ1-1, with 8 bases lining up with TRBD1. Germline V lookup: CDR1 SEHNR, CDR2 FQNEAQ (reference sequence). This CDR3 comprises 15 residues. CDR3 in DNA: TGTGCCAGCAGCTTAGACAGGGGGGGTGACACTGAAGCCTTCTTT. Translated: CASSLDRGGDTEAFF.

The V call is TRBV19, the J call TRBJ2-3; D is uncertain. In germline, CDR1 is LNHDA, CDR2 SQIVND (reference sequence). The V end lost 5 bases, the J end lost 0 bases, and 12 bases lay between the germline ends. This CDR3 spans 15 amino acids. The CDR3 sequence: CASSSHDPSTDTQYF. CDR3 coding DNA: TGTGCCAGTAGTTCTCACGACCCAAGCACAGATACGCAGTATTTT.

Only a few counts were recorded for this clonotype. The chain links TRBV11-2 to TRBJ2-2; D not resolved. This CDR3 spans 19 amino acids. From germline, CDR1 is SGHAT and CDR2 FQNNGV. V gave up 0 bases and J gave up 0 bases, with 17 bases separating them. Here the CDR3 reads CASSLDNQIWRPNTGELFF. The CDR3 DNA reads TGTGCCAGCAGCTTAGATAATCAAATTTGGCGGCCGAACACCGGGGAGCTGTTTTTT.

This clonotype showed up many times. The rearrangement links TRBV3-1 to TRBJ1-1, with D tentatively TRBD1 (5 bases). CDR1 is LGHDT and CDR2 is YNNKEL in the germline V gene (reference sequence). The CDR3 covers 14 residues. The germline V and J ends were trimmed by 0 bases and 4 bases, with 9 bases remaining between them. The CDR3 DNA is TGTGCCAGCAGCCAAGATGGAGGGACCACTGAAGCTTTCTTT. The encoded protein is CASSQDGGTTEAFF.

The chain couples TRBV2 to TRBJ2-7, with TRBD2 as a possible D gene (6 bases). V lost 4 bases and J lost 0, with 19 bases in between. Germline CDR1 SNHLY, CDR2 FYNNEI. The CDR3 is 17 amino acids. The CDR3 DNA reads TGTGCCAGCAGTGTTCCTGGCGGGAACTACCTCTCCTACGAGCAGTACTTC. It encodes CASSVPGGNYLSYEQYF. The full variable domain, completed using reference TRBV2 and TRBJ2-7, is EPEVTQTPSHQVTQMGQEVILRCVPISNHLYFYWYRQILGQKVEFLVSFYNNEISEKSEIFDDQFSVERPDGSNFTLKIRSTKLEDSAMYFCASSVPGGNYLSYEQYFGPGTRLTVT.

Ten or more counts support this clonotype. The rearrangement uses TRBV20-1 and TRBJ2-1; D gene ambiguous. The CDR3 extends over 12 amino acids. From germline, CDR1 is DFQATT and CDR2 SNEGSKA (reference sequence). V lost 5 bases, J lost 4 bases, and 9 bases lay in between. The CDR3 DNA is TGCAGTGCTCCCCAGGCTTACAATGAGCAGTTCTTC. The encoded protein is CSAPQAYNEQFF.

The chain couples TRBV9 to TRBJ2-7, with D perhaps TRBD1 or TRBD2 (5 bases each). V was cut by 2 bases and J by 0 bases, with 12 bases left in between. CDR3 length: 15 residues. In germline, CDR1 is SGDLS, CDR2 YYNGEE. The DNA for the CDR3 is TGTGCCAGCAGCGTCGGTGGGGGACGCTCCTACGAGCAGTACTTC. It encodes CASSVGGGRSYEQYF.

This clonotype has a count of ten or more. This chain links TRBV5-6 with TRBJ1-1, with a tentative D call TRBD1 (5 bases). CDR1 and CDR2 from the germline V gene are SGHDT and YYEEEE. This CDR3 comprises 11 residues. The germline V and J ends were trimmed by 4 bases and 10 bases, with 11 bases remaining between them. The CDR3 is CASSTGVVAFF. CDR3 DNA sequence: TGTGCCAGCAGCACGGGGGTAGTAGCTTTCTTT. Looking up the rest from reference TRBV5-6 and TRBJ1-1 gives the full variable domain: DAGVTQSPTHLIKTRGQQVTLRCSPKSGHDTVSWYQQALGQGPQFIFQYYEEEERQRGNFPDRFSGHQFPNYSSELNVNALLLGDSALYLCASSTGVVAFFGQGTRLTVV.